This T cell receptor beta chain was found in a study of T-cell reconstitution after alpha-beta-depleted transplantation in children. This clonotype showed up just a few times. This CDR3 is built from 11 residues. Germline values: CDR1 DFQATT, CDR2 SNEGSKA (reference sequence). With 5 bases removed from V and 5 bases from J, the gap between germline ends came to 9 bases. Unique molecular identifiers featured in how the TCRbeta library was prepared. TCRdb recomputed calls from the PCR reads with MiXCR, one row per CDR3 protein. The sample carries 350,000 to 400,000 distinct CDR3 sequences, 13% recorded once.

The sample consisted of PBMCs, taken from the stem cell graft. The chain has TRBV20-1 and TRBJ1-2, with D possibly TRBD1 on 5 matching bases. This TCR derives from a human donor who donated a stem cell graft to a child with Fanconi anemia. Here the CDR3 reads CSAWDLYGYTF. The CDR3 nucleotides are TGCAGTGCTTGGGACCTTTATGGCTACACCTTC.